The table lists the clone carrying this T cell receptor (beta chain) with many counts. Antigen: not known. Through Arm-PCR of CDR3 regions and iRepertoire HTBI primers, TCR beta libraries were built. TCRdb re-analysed the multiplex PCR reads in MiXCR, keeping a single row per CDR3 protein. Here the sample spans just over 600,000 distinct CDR3 sequences, 16% being singletons. The data were obtained in a study of regulatory T cells in long-lasting Graves disease. The study, taken as a whole, reports: Whereas new patients shared about 980 public clonotypes, persistent patients shared more, at a few thousand.

Time point: newly diagnosed GD, antithyroid drugs for less than 3 months. Generation of the TCR library employed RNA extracted from PBMCs. The CDR3 spans 11 residues. The germline CDR1 and CDR2 sequences are MDHEN and SYDVKM. Trimming left V 9 bases short and J 4 bases short, with 6 bases between. This sample also belongs to another study, concerning T cells in Graves' hyperthyroidism and ophthalmopathy.

The sample consisted of peripheral blood mononuclear cells (PBMCs), taken at new diagnosis, from a patient treated with antithyroid drugs. The chain links TRBV28 to TRBJ1-4; D uncertain. The receptor was isolated from a woman younger than 45 with Graves disease. DNA for the CDR3: TGTGCCAGTGGCGGTAATGAAAAACTGTTTTTT. Its protein is CASGGNEKLFF. The full variable domain, with the rest looked up from reference TRBV28 and TRBJ1-4, is DVKVTQSSRYLVKRTGEKVFLECVQDMDHENMFWYRQDPGLGLRLIYFSYDVKMKEKGDIPEGYSVSREKKERFSLILESASTNQTSMYLCASGGNEKLFFGSGTQLSVL.